This T cell receptor beta chain was sequenced for a study of blood T cell repertoires in COVID-19 (dated by TCRdb to the early 2020s). Regarding the research as a whole: The collaborator samples originated in the United States, Italy and Spain and spanned the acute and convalescent phases of COVID-19. The material from the prospective study consisted of cDNA or gDNA derived from T cells, B-cell-depleted T cells, or PBMCs. Subjects who had been exposed to COVID-19, were actively infected with it, or had recovered from it provided the deeply sampled blood TCRbeta repertoires that made up the dataset. A freely available public database, intended as a resource for researchers studying the immune response to SARS-CoV-2, is where the repertoires were released. The samples were drawn from two sources: the first 160 participants of the ongoing ImmuneRACE study, and over 1,000 subjects contributed by 6 global collaborators. A de-identified subject ID, COVID-19 status, age in years and sex were almost always included in the sample metadata. Where available, HLA class I and class II types were obtained from metadata supplied by the sample provider rather than from assay-based typing. The investigation overall reported the following: The quantity of clinical and demographic metadata differed by source and by participant and was supplied without curation.

As encoded in the germline V gene, CDR1 is SNHLY while CDR2 is FYNNEI. V loses 7 bases at its end and J loses 6 bases; junction bases beyond the gene matches: 10. The CDR3 has 15 amino acids, counting the end cysteine and phenylalanine. Only the CDR3 portion is preserved as DNA: 45 bases, with reading frame beginning at the first base. Collaborating institutions collected whole blood in K2EDTA tubes following their own protocols. Collaborator samples were shipped for TCRbeta analysis as frozen whole blood, isolated PBMCs, or DNA extracted from either sample type. TCRbeta CDR3 regions were amplified from genomic DNA using the immunoSEQ Assay, a bias-controlled multiplex PCR. The authors' analysis ran thus. The number of nucleated cells in each sample was estimated from the amplification of reference gene primers within the assay. Sequence reads were collapsed and filtered to measure the absolute abundance of every unique TCRbeta CDR3 rearrangement. For each sample, productive Simpson clonality was calculated by taking the square root of Simpson's diversity index across productive rearrangements. In its TCRdb copy, this immuneACCESS table keeps in-frame sequences only and misses some clones. Where compared with another copy, unresolved V genes explain less than half of these, and the others have no known cause. V, J and clone size are taken as reported in that table, and D and trimming were inferred from the DNA itself. For this sample there are roughly 700,000 clones; 85% to 90% appear just once. In total, the top ten clones hold roughly 0.25% of the sample.

This clone was detected only a few times. Its antigen target is currently unknown. The input lacks base qualities; no much larger clone sits a single base away. The sample was peripheral blood. The clonotype originates from a woman younger than 35 with acute or convalescent COVID-19. Rearrangement joined TRBV2 to TRBJ2-7; the junction holds 12 bases that match TRBD1. The nucleotide sequence is TGTGCCAGCATCGCGGGGACAGGGGGCAGGGGCGAGCAGTACTTC. It translates to CASIAGTGGRGEQYF.